This record covers a single TCR beta chain. Its antigen is still unknown. This could be a read error, since a much larger clone is one nucleotide away. This sample is part of a study of early T cells in non-severe SARS-CoV-2 infection. Study information: Chains from this unsorted whole-blood bulk RNA could not be paired. The study, taken as a whole, reports: Anti-spike CD8 responses were favored by VDJdb matching, which missed private and CD4 specificities.

The CDR3 is made up of 15 amino acids. CDR1 is MGHDK and CDR2 is SYGVNS in the germline V gene. Individual cDNA molecules were tagged with unique molecular identifiers, the study reported. TCRdb analysed the 5' RACE reads with MiXCR anew, one entry per CDR3 protein. This sample has about 110,000 distinct CDR3 sequences, with 9% to 14% found just once. The specimen sequenced was whole blood. This TCR derives from an adult who was a healthcare worker with PCR-confirmed SARS-CoV-2 infection or an uninfected control (not recorded which). The chain employs TRBV25-1 and TRBJ1-4, with 9 bases lining up with TRBD1. The DNA of the CDR3 is TGTGCCTGCAGTGAATGGGGACAGGGAAGGGAAAAACTGTTTTTT. Translation gives CACSEWGQGREKLFF. Together with reference TRBV25-1 and TRBJ1-4, the CDR3 gives the full variable domain: EADIYQTPRYLVIGTGKKITLECSQTMGHDKMYWYQQDPGMELHLIHYSYGVNSTEKGDLSSESTVSRIRTEHFPLTLESARPSHTSQYLCACSEWGQGREKLFFGSGTQLSVL.